This T cell receptor (beta chain) derives from a study of CD4 T cells in relation to SARS-CoV-2 and coronaviruses. Sequencing used immunoSEQ multiplex PCR; TCRdb keeps in-frame clones, though not all of them. The sample holds fewer than 25,000 clones, about 80% seen once. Before the COVID-19 pandemic, during about 2010-2018, CD4+ T cells were taken from unexposed donors. Isolation of CD4+ T cells took place after around 11 days in culture. About this clone: Its specificity is not known.

With V trimmed by 0 bases and J by 7 bases, 4 bases remained unmatched. From germline, CDR1 is MNHEY and CDR2 SVGAGI. There are 15 residues in the CDR3. Study-level points and caveats: This crossreactivity analysis covered spike protein alone, no other viral proteins.

The J gene is TRBJ2-4, the V gene TRBV6-5; 9 bases agree with TRBD1. The source of this sequence is a human donor in good health. Material for sequencing was CD4+ T cells from PBMCs, cultured in vitro. CDR3 in DNA: TGTGCCAGCAGTTACTCTTACAGGGGGCTCAACATTCAGTACTTC. Translation: CASSYSYRGLNIQYF.